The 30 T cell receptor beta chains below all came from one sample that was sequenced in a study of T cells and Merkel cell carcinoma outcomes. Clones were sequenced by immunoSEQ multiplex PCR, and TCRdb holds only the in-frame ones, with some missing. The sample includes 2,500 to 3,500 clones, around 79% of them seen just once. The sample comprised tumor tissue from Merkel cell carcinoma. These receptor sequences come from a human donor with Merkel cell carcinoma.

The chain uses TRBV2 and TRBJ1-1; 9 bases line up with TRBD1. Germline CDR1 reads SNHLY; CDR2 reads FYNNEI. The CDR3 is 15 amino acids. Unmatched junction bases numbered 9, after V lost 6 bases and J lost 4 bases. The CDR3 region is CASSDQGQGITEAFF. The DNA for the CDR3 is TGTGCCAGCAGCGATCAGGGACAGGGAATCACTGAAGCTTTCTTT.

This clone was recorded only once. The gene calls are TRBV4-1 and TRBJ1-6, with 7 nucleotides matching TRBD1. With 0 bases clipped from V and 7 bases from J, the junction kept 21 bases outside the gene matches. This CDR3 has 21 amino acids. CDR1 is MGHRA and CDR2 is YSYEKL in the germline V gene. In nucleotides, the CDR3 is TGCGCCAGCAGCCAAGATAGTTTTTTATTCAGGGGGTTTGACCTAAATTCACCCCTCCACTTT. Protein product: CASSQDSFLFRGFDLNSPLHF.

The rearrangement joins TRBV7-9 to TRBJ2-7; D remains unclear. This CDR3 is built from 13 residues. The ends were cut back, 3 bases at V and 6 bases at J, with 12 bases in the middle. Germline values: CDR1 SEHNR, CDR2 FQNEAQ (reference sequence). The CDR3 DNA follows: TGTGCCAGCAGCTTTTATTGGACCGGCGAGCAGTACTTC. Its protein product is CASSFYWTGEQYF.

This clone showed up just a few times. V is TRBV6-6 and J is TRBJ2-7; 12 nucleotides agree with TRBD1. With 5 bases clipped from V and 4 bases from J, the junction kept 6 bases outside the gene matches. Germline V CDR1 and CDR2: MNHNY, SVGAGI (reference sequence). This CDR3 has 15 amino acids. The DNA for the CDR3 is TGTGCCAGCAGTGGCGGGACAGGGGGCAAATACGAGCAGTACTTC. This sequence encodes CASSGGTGGKYEQYF.

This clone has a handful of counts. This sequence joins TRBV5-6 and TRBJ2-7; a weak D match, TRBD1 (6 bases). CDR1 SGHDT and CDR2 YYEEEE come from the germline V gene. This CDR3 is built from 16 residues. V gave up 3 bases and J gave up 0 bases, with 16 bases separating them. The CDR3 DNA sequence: TGTGCCAGCAGCTATACCGGACAGATCCGCTCCTACGAGCAGTACTTC. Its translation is CASSYTGQIRSYEQYF.

The CDR3 reads CASSPGQGWDTQYF. The CDR3 nucleotides are TGTGCCAGTAGTCCAGGACAGGGTTGGGATACGCAGTATTTT. This chain joins TRBV19 and TRBJ2-3; TRBD1 matches 8 bases. CDR3 length: 14 amino acids. The J segment lost 6 bases and the V segment lost 5 bases, leaving 7 bases of the junction unmatched. Germline V gene lookup returns CDR1 LNHDA and CDR2 SQIVND (reference sequence).

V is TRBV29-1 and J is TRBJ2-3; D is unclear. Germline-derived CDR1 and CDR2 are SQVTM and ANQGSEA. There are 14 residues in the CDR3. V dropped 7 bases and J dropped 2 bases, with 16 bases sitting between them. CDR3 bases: TGCAGCGCCACTCACGAGGCTACCACAGATACGCAGTATTTT. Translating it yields CSATHEATTDTQYF.

CDR3 residues: CASSFQGGTEAFF. The CDR3 DNA sequence: TGTGCCAGCAGCTTTCAAGGGGGGACTGAAGCTTTCTTT. The V and J genes are TRBV5-4 and TRBJ1-1; D is possibly TRBD1 (6 bases). The length of the CDR3 is 13 residues. The V gene lost 2 bases and the J gene lost 5 bases, with 10 bases spanning the gap. Germline V gene data show CDR1 as SGHNT and CDR2 as YYREEE (reference sequence).

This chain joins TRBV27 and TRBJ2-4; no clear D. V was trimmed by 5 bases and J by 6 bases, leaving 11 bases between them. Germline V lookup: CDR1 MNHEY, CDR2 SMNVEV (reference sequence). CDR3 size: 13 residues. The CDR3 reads CASSTALRNIQYF. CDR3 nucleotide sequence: TGTGCCAGCAGTACCGCCCTGCGAAACATTCAGTACTTC.

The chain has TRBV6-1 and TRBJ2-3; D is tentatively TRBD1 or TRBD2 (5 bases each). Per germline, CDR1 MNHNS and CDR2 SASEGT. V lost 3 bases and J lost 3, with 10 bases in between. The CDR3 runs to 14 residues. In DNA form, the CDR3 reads TGTGCCAGCAGTGATCCCAGGGAGACAGATACGCAGTATTTT. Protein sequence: CASSDPRETDTQYF.

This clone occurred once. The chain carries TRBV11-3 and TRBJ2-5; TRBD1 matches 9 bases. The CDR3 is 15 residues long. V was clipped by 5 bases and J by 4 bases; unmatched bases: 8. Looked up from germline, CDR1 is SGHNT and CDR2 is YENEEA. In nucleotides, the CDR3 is TGTGCCAGCAGCCCGGGGACAGGGAATGGAGAGACCCAGTACTTC. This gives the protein CASSPGTGNGETQYF.

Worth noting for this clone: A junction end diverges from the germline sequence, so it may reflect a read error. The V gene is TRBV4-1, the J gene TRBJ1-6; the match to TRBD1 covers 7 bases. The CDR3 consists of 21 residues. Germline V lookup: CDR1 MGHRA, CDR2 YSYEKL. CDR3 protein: CASSQGSFLFRGFDLNSPFHF. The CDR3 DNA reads TGCGCCAGCAGCCAAGGTAGTTTTTTATTCAGGGGGTTTGACCTAAATTCACCCTTCCACTTT.

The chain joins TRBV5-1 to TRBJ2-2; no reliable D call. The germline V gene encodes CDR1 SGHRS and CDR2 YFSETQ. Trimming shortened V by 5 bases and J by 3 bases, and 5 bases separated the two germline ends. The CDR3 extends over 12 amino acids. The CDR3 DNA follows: TGCGCCAGCAGAGCGCACACCGGGGAGCTGTTTTTT. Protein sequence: CASRAHTGELFF.

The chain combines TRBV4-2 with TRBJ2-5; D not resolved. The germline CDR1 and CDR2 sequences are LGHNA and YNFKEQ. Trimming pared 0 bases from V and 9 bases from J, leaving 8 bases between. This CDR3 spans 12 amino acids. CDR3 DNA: TGTGCCAGCAGCCAAGAATCCGGGTCCCAGTACTTC. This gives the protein CASSQESGSQYF.

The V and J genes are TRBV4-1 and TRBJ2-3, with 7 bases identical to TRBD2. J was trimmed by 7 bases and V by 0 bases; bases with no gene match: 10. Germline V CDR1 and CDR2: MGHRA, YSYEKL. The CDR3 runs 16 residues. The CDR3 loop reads CASSQDSAGRGNTQYF. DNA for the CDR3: TGCGCCAGCAGCCAAGATTCTGCCGGGCGGGGGAATACGCAGTATTTT.

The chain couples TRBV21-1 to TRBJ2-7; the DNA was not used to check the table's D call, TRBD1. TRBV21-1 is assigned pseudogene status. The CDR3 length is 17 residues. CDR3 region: CASSKGAGTASSIEQYF. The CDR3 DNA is TGTGCCAGCAGCAAAGGGGCCGGAACAGCCTCGTCTATCGAGCAGTACTTC.

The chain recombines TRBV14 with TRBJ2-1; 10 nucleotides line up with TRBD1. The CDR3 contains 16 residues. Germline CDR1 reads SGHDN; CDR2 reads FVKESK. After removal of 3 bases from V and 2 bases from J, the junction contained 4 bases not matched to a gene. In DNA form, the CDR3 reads TGTGCCAGCAGCCATCTGACAGGGGGCACCTACAATGAGCAGTTCTTC. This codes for CASSHLTGGTYNEQFF.

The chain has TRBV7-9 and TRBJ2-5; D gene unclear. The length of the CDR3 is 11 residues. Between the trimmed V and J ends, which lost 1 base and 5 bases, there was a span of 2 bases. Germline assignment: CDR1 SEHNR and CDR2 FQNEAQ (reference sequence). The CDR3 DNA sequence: TGTGCCAGCAGCTTAGTGGAGACCCAGTACTTC. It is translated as CASSLVETQYF.

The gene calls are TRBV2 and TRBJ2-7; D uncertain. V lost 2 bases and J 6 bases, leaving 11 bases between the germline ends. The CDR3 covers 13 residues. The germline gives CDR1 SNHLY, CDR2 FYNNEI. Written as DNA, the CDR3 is TGTGCCAGCAGTGAAACGGACCTCCGCGAGCAGTACTTC. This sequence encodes CASSETDLREQYF.

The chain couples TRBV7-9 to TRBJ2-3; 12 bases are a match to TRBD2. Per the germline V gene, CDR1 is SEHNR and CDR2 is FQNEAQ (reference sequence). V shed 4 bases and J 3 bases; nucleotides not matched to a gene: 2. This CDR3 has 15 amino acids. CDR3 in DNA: TGTGCCAGCAGCTCGACTAGCGGGGGAACAGATACGCAGTATTTT. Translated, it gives CASSSTSGGTDTQYF. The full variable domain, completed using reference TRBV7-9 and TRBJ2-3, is DTGVSQNPRHKITKRGQNVTFRCDPISEHNRLYWYRQTLGQGPEFLTYFQNEAQLEKSRLLSDRFSAERPKGSFSTLEIQRTEQGDSAMYLCASSSTSGGTDTQYFGPGTRLTVL.

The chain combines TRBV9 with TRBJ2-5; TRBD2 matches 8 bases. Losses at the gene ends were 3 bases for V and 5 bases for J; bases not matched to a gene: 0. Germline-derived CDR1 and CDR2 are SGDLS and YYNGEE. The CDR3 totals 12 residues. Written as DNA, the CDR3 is TGTGCCAGCAGCGCTAGCGGGGAGACCCAGTACTTC. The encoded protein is CASSASGETQYF.

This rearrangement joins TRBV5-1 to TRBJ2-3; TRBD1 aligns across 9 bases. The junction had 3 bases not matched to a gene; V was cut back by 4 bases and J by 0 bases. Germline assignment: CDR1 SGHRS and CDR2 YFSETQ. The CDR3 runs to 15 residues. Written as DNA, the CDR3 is TGCGCCAGCAGCCAACAGGGGGCTAGCACAGATACGCAGTATTTT. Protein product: CASSQQGASTDTQYF.

CDR3 coding DNA: TGTGCCAGCAGCGTAGATGGAGGGGCTAACTATGGCTACACCTTC. Translating it yields CASSVDGGANYGYTF. This chain joins TRBV9 and TRBJ1-2, with a possible D match to TRBD1 (5 bases). The CDR3 covers 15 residues. V lost 0 bases to trimming and J lost 0 bases, with 9 bases between them. CDR1 is SGDLS and CDR2 is YYNGEE in the germline V gene. Drawing the rest from reference TRBV9 and TRBJ1-2, the complete variable domain is DSGVTQTPKHLITATGQRVTLRCSPRSGDLSVYWYQQSLDQGLQFLIQYYNGEERAKGNILERFSAQQFPDLHSELNLSSLELGDSALYFCASSVDGGANYGYTFGSGTRLTVV.

Here the CDR3 reads CASSQDSVIRGRTEAFF. The CDR3 DNA reads TGCGCCAGCAGCCAAGATTCGGTGATTAGGGGGCGAACTGAAGCTTTCTTT. The chain recombines TRBV4-1 with TRBJ1-1; 7 bases line up with TRBD1. The CDR3 extends over 17 amino acids. Losses at the gene ends were 0 bases for V and 5 bases for J; bases not matched to a gene: 12. Germline-derived CDR1 and CDR2 are MGHRA and YSYEKL.

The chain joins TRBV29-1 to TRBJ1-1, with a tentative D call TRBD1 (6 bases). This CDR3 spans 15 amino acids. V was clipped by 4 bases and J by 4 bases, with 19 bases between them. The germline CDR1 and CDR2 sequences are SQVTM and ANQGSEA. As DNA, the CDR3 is TGCAGCGTTGTTTGGGCAGGGGTGGGCGCCACTGAAGCTTTCTTT. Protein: CSVVWAGVGATEAFF.

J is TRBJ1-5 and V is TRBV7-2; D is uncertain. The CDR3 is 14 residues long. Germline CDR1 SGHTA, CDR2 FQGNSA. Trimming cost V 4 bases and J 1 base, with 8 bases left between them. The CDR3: CASSSGVSNQPQHF. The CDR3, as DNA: TGTGCCAGCAGCTCCGGGGTGAGCAATCAGCCCCAGCATTTT.

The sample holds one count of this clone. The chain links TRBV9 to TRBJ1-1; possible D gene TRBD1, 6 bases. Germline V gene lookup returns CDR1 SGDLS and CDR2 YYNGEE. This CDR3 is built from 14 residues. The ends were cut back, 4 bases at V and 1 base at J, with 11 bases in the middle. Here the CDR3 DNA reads TGTGCCAGCAGCCCCCAGGGGAAGAACACTGAAGCTTTCTTT. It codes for CASSPQGKNTEAFF.

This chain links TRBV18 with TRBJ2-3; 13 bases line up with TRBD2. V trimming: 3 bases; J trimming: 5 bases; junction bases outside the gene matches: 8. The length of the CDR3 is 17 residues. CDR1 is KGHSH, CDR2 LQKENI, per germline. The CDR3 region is CASSPPGLAGVGDTQYF. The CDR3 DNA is TGTGCCAGCTCACCCCCCGGACTAGCGGGGGTAGGAGATACGCAGTATTTT.

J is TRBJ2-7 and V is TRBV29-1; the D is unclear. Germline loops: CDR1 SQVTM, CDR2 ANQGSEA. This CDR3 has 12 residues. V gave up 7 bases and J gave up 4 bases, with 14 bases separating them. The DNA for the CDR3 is TGCAGCGGGGTTGCACCATCATACGAGCAGTACTTC. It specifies CSGVAPSYEQYF.

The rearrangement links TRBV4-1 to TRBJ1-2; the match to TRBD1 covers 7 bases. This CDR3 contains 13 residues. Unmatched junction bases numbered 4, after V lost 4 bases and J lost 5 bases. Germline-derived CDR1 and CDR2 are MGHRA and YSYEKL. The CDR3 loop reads CASSPHRGYGYTF. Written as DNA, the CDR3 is TGCGCCAGCAGCCCCCACAGGGGTTATGGCTACACCTTC.